Listed below are T cell receptor beta chains from one sample, sequenced in a study of cytomegalovirus exposure and HLA in healthy donors. This table comes from immunoSEQ multiplex PCR, and its TCRdb copy is limited to in-frame clones, with some not included. The data contain fewer than 90,000 clones, roughly 79% of them seen just once; the ten biggest clones take up approximately 5.7%. Source material: PBMCs. The source is a female donor in good health and CMV-seronegative. CDR3s include the opening cysteine and the closing phenylalanine or tryptophan. Each record gives: D gene, V gene, J gene, clone size, CDR3 protein, CDR3 DNA. The D gene is left open where the match is weak. Expanded clones are given a class, and other clones once, few, many or no size at all.

TRBD1	TRBV4-3	TRBJ1-5	-	CASSQGLGQGGNQPQHF	TGCGCCAGCAGCCAAGGCCTGGGACAGGGGGGCAATCAGCCCCAGCATTTT
-	TRBV19	TRBJ1-6	-	CASSIGGVNNSPLHF	TGTGCCAGTAGTATCGGGGGAGTCAATAATTCACCCCTCCACTTT
-	TRBV5-6	TRBJ2-7	-	CASSLRRRDQYF	TGTGCCAGCAGCTTGAGGCGGAGGGATCAGTACTTC
TRBD2	TRBV11-3	TRBJ2-1	-	CASSLESSGALYNEQFF	TGTGCCAGCAGCTTAGAGAGTAGCGGGGCACTTTACAATGAGCAGTTCTTC
TRBD2	TRBV19	TRBJ2-3	-	CASSIDGGLAGRFTDTQYF	TGTGCCAGTAGTATAGACGGGGGACTAGCGGGACGATTCACAGATACGCAGTATTTT
TRBD2	TRBV25-1	TRBJ2-7	-	CASSEHGGSMIYEQYF	TGTGCCAGCAGTGAACATGGCGGGAGTATGATCTACGAGCAGTACTTC
TRBD1	TRBV15	TRBJ1-2	-	CATSNDWDRGDYTF	TGTGCCACCAGCAACGACTGGGACAGGGGAGACTACACCTTC
-	TRBV2	TRBJ1-1	-	CASSRTVLNTEAFF	TGTGCCAGCAGCCGGACAGTTTTGAACACTGAAGCTTTCTTT
-	TRBV6-6	TRBJ1-2	-	CASSYDQGLNSGYTF	TGTGCCAGCAGTTACGACCAGGGTTTGAATTCGGGCTACACCTTC
TRBD1	TRBV19	TRBJ1-5	-	CASSQGARQPQHF	TGTGCCAGTAGTCAGGGGGCTAGACAGCCCCAGCATTTT
-	TRBV5-4	TRBJ1-2	-	CASSLGGEYYGYTF	TGTGCCAGCAGCTTGGGGGGGGAATATTATGGCTACACCTTC
-	TRBV28	TRBJ1-2	-	CASSLAVRVYGYTF	TGTGCCAGCAGTTTAGCGGTCAGGGTCTATGGCTACACCTTC
-	TRBV7-2	TRBJ2-7	-	CASSLERTIGEQYF	TGTGCCAGCAGCTTAGAGAGGACTATCGGGGAGCAGTACTTC
TRBD2	TRBV15	TRBJ2-3	-	CATSRDLPGLAGDTQYF	TGTGCCACCAGCAGAGATTTACCGGGACTAGCGGGAGACACGCAGTATTTT
-	TRBV10-3	TRBJ2-7	-	CAISESDWAGGGEQYF	TGTGCCATCAGTGAGTCGGACTGGGCAGGGGGAGGCGAGCAGTACTTC
TRBD2	TRBV5-4	TRBJ2-3	-	CVSSSMGAGGYTDTQYF	TGTGTCAGCAGCTCCATGGGAGCGGGGGGCTACACAGATACGCAGTATTTT
TRBD2	TRBV2	TRBJ2-7	-	CASRREASYEQYF	TGTGCCAGCAGGCGGGAGGCCTCCTACGAGCAGTACTTC
-	TRBV5-1	TRBJ2-5	once	CASSLAGTGGETQYF	TGCGCCAGCAGCTTGGCGGGCACAGGAGGGGAGACCCAGTACTTC
TRBD2	TRBV15	TRBJ2-3	-	CATSKPGLALSSTDTQYF	TGTGCCACCAGCAAGCCGGGACTAGCGTTGTCTAGCACAGATACGCAGTATTTT
-	TRBV29-1	TRBJ2-5	-	CSVEAGTETQYF	TGCAGCGTTGAGGCCGGGACTGAGACCCAGTACTTC
TRBD1	TRBV15	TRBJ1-1	-	CATSRRGQMNTEAFF	TGTGCCACCAGCAGGAGGGGACAGATGAACACTGAAGCTTTCTTT
-	TRBV27	TRBJ2-7	few	CASRGGSYEQYF	TGTGCCAGTAGGGGAGGCTCCTACGAGCAGTACTTC
-	TRBV7-6	TRBJ1-4	-	CASSLDRRGGNEKLFF	TGTGCCAGCAGCTTAGACAGAAGGGGGGGTAATGAAAAACTGTTTTTT
TRBD2	TRBV19	TRBJ2-7	-	CASSMAGEYEQYF	TGTGCCAGTAGTATGGCGGGGGAGTACGAGCAGTACTTC
-	TRBV6-5	TRBJ2-7	-	CASRPGTLAGEQYF	TGTGCCAGCAGGCCCGGGACCCTCGCGGGGGAGCAGTACTTC
-	TRBV25-1	TRBJ2-5	-	CASSEFGRGLGETQYF	TGTGCCAGCAGTGAATTTGGCAGGGGATTGGGAGAGACCCAGTACTTC
-	TRBV5-1	TRBJ2-7	-	CASSSGGGGSSYEQYF	TGCGCCAGCAGCTCGGGTGGTGGCGGAAGCTCCTACGAGCAGTACTTC
TRBD2	TRBV28	TRBJ2-7	-	CASSLLAGDTYEQYF	TGTGCCAGCAGTCTACTAGCGGGAGACACCTACGAGCAGTACTTC
TRBD1	TRBV5-4	TRBJ2-2	-	CASSPGQPTGELFF	TGTGCCAGCAGCCCGGGACAGCCGACCGGGGAGCTGTTTTTT
-	TRBV27	TRBJ2-2	-	CASSPTFSYTGELFF	TGTGCCAGCAGTCCTACCTTCTCCTACACCGGGGAGCTGTTTTTT
TRBD2	TRBV6-5	TRBJ2-3	once	CASRSGGRTDTQYF	TGTGCCAGCAGATCGGGGGGACGGACAGATACGCAGTATTTT
TRBD2	TRBV6-5	TRBJ2-2	-	CASSYSSLAGTGELFF	TGTGCCAGCAGTTACTCGTCCCTAGCGGGGACCGGGGAGCTGTTTTTT
TRBD2	TRBV5-1	TRBJ2-3	-	CASSQRGAGDTQYF	TGCGCCAGCAGTCAGCGGGGGGCCGGAGATACGCAGTATTTT
TRBD2	TRBV27	TRBJ2-3	-	CASMTSGGMNTQYF	TGTGCCAGCATGACTAGCGGGGGTATGAATACGCAGTATTTT
TRBD2	TRBV18	TRBJ2-1	-	CASSPTSGRGEEQFF	TGTGCCAGCTCACCAACATCCGGGCGGGGGGAAGAGCAGTTCTTC
-	TRBV5-1	TRBJ1-1	-	CASSFGRGNTEAFF	TGCGCCAGCAGCTTTGGGAGGGGAAACACTGAAGCTTTCTTT